These T cell receptor beta chains were read from a single sample in a study of shared clonotypes between healthy human individuals. Assay used: immunoSEQ multiplex PCR; TCRdb lists only in-frame clones, some missing. The sample lists some 2,500,000 clones; 80% to 95% were seen once. The sequenced sample consisted of naive CD4+ T cells from PBMCs. The receptors were sampled from a young man in good health. Some clones in this sample may be carry-over from other donors' samples. Both conserved end residues are part of each CDR3. The order of the fields is J gene, V gene, CDR3 protein.

>TRBJ1-5|TRBV7-2
CASSSRQTNQPQHF
>TRBJ1-2|TRBV28
CASSRTQGAANYGYTF
>TRBJ1-2|TRBV6-1
CASNIQTGGIYGYTF
>TRBJ2-7|TRBV30
CAWSVQGALYEQYF
>TRBJ2-7|TRBV28
CASSSSSGSAYEQYF
>TRBJ2-7|TRBV5-1
CASSSLPNRGPTYEQYF
>TRBJ2-7|TRBV2
CASSETSGSLYEQYF
>TRBJ2-2|TRBV4-3
CASSQVESGELFF
>TRBJ2-7|TRBV6-5
CASQTGATHYEQYF
>TRBJ2-1|TRBV27
CASSPRARGYSYNEQFF
>TRBJ2-7|TRBV6-5
CASSYSRGLGYEQYF
>TRBJ2-4|TRBV15
CATSPRGSRAAKNIQYF
>TRBJ2-1|TRBV5-4
CASTPGLAGIDEQFF
>TRBJ2-2|TRBV6-5
CASGERQGTRELFF
>TRBJ2-5|TRBV7-9
CASSDSGRGLETQYF
>TRBJ2-2|TRBV9
CASSVELTGGRFGSGELFF
>TRBJ2-5|TRBV18
CASSQGLAVQETQYF
>TRBJ1-2|TRBV18
CASSPQGSAGLGGYTF
>TRBJ2-5|TRBV10-3
CAANAGGEETQYF
>TRBJ1-2|TRBV28
CASSHRDYGYTF
>TRBJ2-3|TRBV28
CASSFRGGLNTDTQYF
>TRBJ2-3|TRBV15
CATRSGATDTQYF
>TRBJ1-2|TRBV6-1
CASTQRDYGYTF
>TRBJ1-5|TRBV19
CASSATAISPQHF
>TRBJ2-5|TRBV18
CASSPLKFHRGEETQYF
>TRBJ2-5|TRBV7-9
CASSLDRGYETQYF
>TRBJ2-7|TRBV5-1
CASRAGTGSHEQYF
>TRBJ1-2|TRBV5-4
CASSLEWTGGSSNYGYTF
>TRBJ1-1|TRBV5-1
CASSATGTTEAFF